This T cell receptor (beta chain) was identified in a study of glioma-infiltrating T cells. Study summary: Approximately 1 million peripheral T cells were targeted at roughly 4.5- to 11-fold coverage.

Amplification of TCR alpha and beta CDR3 regions from RNA used iRepertoire nested multiplex PCR. One-step reverse transcription and amplification started from about 100-400 ng of tissue mRNA or PBMC total RNA. One entry per CDR3 protein results from TCRdb running MiXCR on the multiplex PCR reads. The sample carries about 410,000 distinct CDR3 sequences, 41% recorded once. About this clonotype: One end of the junction does not line up with germline, which may come from a read error.

Germline CDR1 KGHSH, CDR2 LQKENI. The CDR3 is made up of 15 amino acids. J is TRBJ1-1 and V is TRBV18; maybe TRBD1 (6 bases). Sequenced input: glioma tissue, nonneoplastic brain tissue, or PBMCs (not recorded which). The receptor comes from a human donor with low-grade glioma or glioblastoma, undergoing nonglioma brain surgery, or in good health (not recorded which). The CDR3 spells CASSSWTELNTEAFF. CDR3 bases: TGTGCCAGCTCATCTTGGACAGAGTTGAACACCGAAGCTTTCTTT.